The next 25 T cell receptor beta chains were all read from a single sample in a study of shared clonotypes between healthy human individuals. Only in-frame clones appear in the TCRdb table, and some are missing; sequencing was by immunoSEQ multiplex PCR. The sample contains over a million clones, 78% of which appear only once. The sequenced sample consisted of memory CD4+ T cells from PBMCs. Subset denoted: CD45RA-negative fraction. The receptors derive from a young man in good health. Some clones in this sample may be carry-over from other donors' samples.

The V gene is TRBV7-8, the J gene TRBJ2-7, with D possibly TRBD2 on 7 matching bases. V dropped 8 bases and J dropped 4 bases, with 21 bases sitting between them. Germline CDR1 is SGHVS and CDR2 is FQNEAQ. This CDR3 contains 15 residues. CDR3 sequence (DNA): TGTGCCAGCGCAAGGCTTAGGGGGAGGGCGTACGAGCAGTACTTC. Translated: CASARLRGRAYEQYF.

This sequence joins TRBV27 and TRBJ2-7, with D perhaps being TRBD1 or TRBD2 (5 bases each). This CDR3 comprises 15 residues. The germline V gene encodes CDR1 MNHEY and CDR2 SMNVEV (reference sequence). Trimming took off 4 bases at V and 6 bases at J, with 19 bases between the two ends. CDR3 sequence reads: CASSSWTLGNREQYF. The CDR3 DNA sequence: TGTGCCAGCAGTTCTTGGACACTAGGGAACCGCGAGCAGTACTTC.

This rearrangement joins TRBV5-1 to TRBJ2-3; D uncertain. The CDR3 consists of 16 residues. Germline V gene sequence: CDR1 SGHRS, CDR2 YFSETQ. V was pared by 0 bases and J by 0 bases, with 11 bases between. CDR3 residues: CASSLEVFASTDTQYF. CDR3 nucleotides: TGCGCCAGCAGCTTGGAGGTTTTCGCTAGCACAGATACGCAGTATTTT. The full variable domain, with the rest looked up from reference TRBV5-1 and TRBJ2-3, is KAGVTQTPRYLIKTRGQQVTLSCSPISGHRSVSWYQQTPGQGLQFLFEYFSETQRNKGNFPGRFSGRQFSNSRSEMNVSTLELGDSALYLCASSLEVFASTDTQYFGPGTRLTVL.

This chain connects TRBV5-1 to TRBJ2-3; D unclear. V lost 4 bases and J lost 4, with 10 bases in between. This CDR3 region has 13 residues. Germline V gene lookup returns CDR1 SGHRS and CDR2 YFSETQ. In DNA form, the CDR3 reads TGCGCCAGCAGCCTAAAAACCCCAGATACGCAGTATTTT. Translation: CASSLKTPDTQYF. Combining the CDR3 with reference TRBV5-1 and TRBJ2-3 gives the whole variable domain KAGVTQTPRYLIKTRGQQVTLSCSPISGHRSVSWYQQTPGQGLQFLFEYFSETQRNKGNFPGRFSGRQFSNSRSEMNVSTLELGDSALYLCASSLKTPDTQYFGPGTRLTVL.

In its sample, this clone was seen once. The CDR3 nucleotides are TGTGCCACCTCCGTAAACACAGGGGGATACAATGAGCAGTTCTTC. Residues: CATSVNTGGYNEQFF. V is TRBV19 and J is TRBJ2-1; 8 bases are shared with TRBD1. V dropped 10 bases and J dropped 4; count of bases not matched to a gene: 12. Germline V gene sequence: CDR1 LNHDA, CDR2 SQIVND (reference sequence). This CDR3 spans 15 amino acids.

This chain uses TRBV27 with TRBJ2-4; tentatively, D is TRBD2 (5 bases). Germline-derived CDR1 and CDR2 are MNHEY and SMNVEV (reference sequence). V gave up 8 bases and J gave up 9 bases, with 17 bases separating them. The CDR3 sequence is 13 residues long. This chain's CDR3 is CASGTHPRGIQYF. DNA of the CDR3: TGTGCCAGCGGTACCCATCCCCGGGGCATTCAGTACTTC.

As DNA, the CDR3 is TGTGCCAGCAGCTCTGGTTTGGACTCTCATGGCTACACCTTC. The encoded protein is CASSSGLDSHGYTF. The gene calls are TRBV5-4 and TRBJ1-2; D unclear. The ends were cut back, 3 bases at V and 6 bases at J, with 15 bases in the middle. Germline values: CDR1 SGHNT, CDR2 YYREEE (reference sequence). There are 14 residues in the CDR3.

The V and J genes are TRBV5-1 and TRBJ1-2, with D unresolved. Per the germline V gene, CDR1 is SGHRS and CDR2 is YFSETQ. The CDR3 contains 14 residues. V was clipped by 3 bases and J by 2 bases, with 11 bases between them. CDR3 in amino acids: CASSSGLGNYGYTF. Here the CDR3 DNA reads TGCGCCAGCAGCTCAGGACTGGGAAACTATGGCTACACCTTC.

The chain joins TRBV5-1 to TRBJ2-2, with 7 bases lining up with TRBD2. This CDR3 is 16 amino acids long. Looked up from germline, CDR1 is SGHRS and CDR2 is YFSETQ. V lost 0 bases to trimming and J lost 0 bases; unmatched junction nucleotides: 2. The CDR3 DNA sequence: TGCGCCAGCAGCTTGGATCTAGCGGCGAACACCGGGGAGCTGTTTTTT. Protein: CASSLDLAANTGELFF.

The V call is TRBV5-1, the J call TRBJ1-5; unclear D gene. The CDR3 runs to 13 residues. Germline values: CDR1 SGHRS, CDR2 YFSETQ. Trimming shortened V by 0 bases and J by 6 bases, and 7 bases separated the two germline ends. The CDR3 region has the DNA TGCGCCAGCAGCTTGGAAGAGAGTCAGCCCCAGCATTTT. This gives the protein CASSLEESQPQHF. Supplemented by reference TRBV5-1 and TRBJ1-5, the full variable domain reads KAGVTQTPRYLIKTRGQQVTLSCSPISGHRSVSWYQQTPGQGLQFLFEYFSETQRNKGNFPGRFSGRQFSNSRSEMNVSTLELGDSALYLCASSLEESQPQHFGDGTRLSIL.

The rearrangement links TRBV5-1 to TRBJ2-7, with D maybe TRBD2 (6 bases). The V and J ends lost 0 bases and 2 bases respectively, with 15 bases between them. Germline values: CDR1 SGHRS, CDR2 YFSETQ. The CDR3 is 16 amino acids. The CDR3 here is CASSLAGGPPAYEQYF. The CDR3 bases are TGCGCCAGCAGCTTGGCCGGGGGTCCGCCCGCCTACGAGCAGTACTTC.

This clone came up a few times. The rearrangement links TRBV4-1 to TRBJ1-2; tentatively, D is TRBD1 (5 bases). CDR1 and CDR2 from the germline V gene are MGHRA and YSYEKL. The CDR3 has 14 amino acids. V was trimmed by 6 bases and J by 5 bases, leaving 16 bases between them. DNA of the CDR3: TGCGCCAGCAGTCGTCCAGGGAGCTTATATGGCTACACCTTC. Encoded protein: CASSRPGSLYGYTF.

This clone was recorded only once. The chain couples TRBV7-8 to TRBJ2-6, with 9 bases that match TRBD1. There are 18 residues in the CDR3. Trimming cost V 5 bases and J 0 bases; bases outside gene matches: 8. Germline V lookup: CDR1 SGHVS, CDR2 FQNEAQ. CDR3 sequence: CASSLRTGARSGANVLTF. DNA of the CDR3: TGTGCCAGCAGCCTGAGGACAGGGGCCCGCTCTGGGGCCAACGTCCTGACTTTC.

The chain employs TRBV6-6 and TRBJ2-5; D possibly corresponds to TRBD2 (6 bases). Trimming took off 6 bases at V and 2 bases at J, with 16 bases between the two ends. Germline V gives CDR1 MNHNY, CDR2 SVGAGI (reference sequence). This CDR3 comprises 15 residues. CDR3 coding DNA: TGTGCCAGCAGCGCGGGGAGTGGCCCACAAGAGACCCAGTACTTC. Translating gives CASSAGSGPQETQYF.

This clone was seen just once. V and J are TRBV13 and TRBJ2-7; 8 bases map to TRBD2. Germline CDR1 and CDR2: PRHDT and FYEKMQ (reference sequence). The CDR3 spans 15 residues. V lost 1 base to trimming and J lost 7 bases; unmatched junction nucleotides: 9. This CDR3 reads CASSLVSSGPGEQYF. For the CDR3, the DNA is TGTGCCAGCAGCTTAGTCTCTAGCGGGCCGGGGGAGCAGTACTTC.

This chain's CDR3 is CASSSRRAGVTNEQFF. As DNA, the CDR3 is TGTGCCAGCTCGAGCCGCAGAGCGGGAGTGACGAATGAGCAGTTCTTC. This chain joins TRBV6-6 and TRBJ2-1, with 8 bases identical to TRBD2. Germline CDR1 reads MNHNY; CDR2 reads SVGAGI (reference sequence). This CDR3 has 16 amino acids. The V and J ends lost 8 bases and 7 bases, in that order; junction bases with no gene match: 16.

This clone turned up a few times. Other DNA sequences in this sample translate to the same CDR3. V gene TRBV28 combines with J gene TRBJ1-1, with unresolved D. V was pared by 3 bases and J by 3 bases, with 5 bases between. From germline, CDR1 is MDHEN and CDR2 SYDVKM. The CDR3 extends over 12 amino acids. The CDR3 region has the DNA TGTGCCAGCAGTTTGCGAGACACTGAAGCTTTCTTT. Translated, it gives CASSLRDTEAFF.

V is TRBV7-8 and J is TRBJ1-5; D perhaps matches TRBD1 (6 bases). V lost 3 bases, J lost 5 bases, and 11 bases lay in between. The germline V gene encodes CDR1 SGHVS and CDR2 FQNEAQ. This CDR3 is 14 amino acids long. This CDR3 reads CASSFDRPDQPQHF. As DNA, the CDR3 is TGTGCCAGCAGCTTTGACAGGCCGGATCAGCCCCAGCATTTT.

As regards this clone: A single base separates this from a much larger clone, so it may be a read error. Other DNA sequences from this sample encode an identical CDR3 as well. This rearrangement joins TRBV4-1 to TRBJ1-5; weak D call: TRBD1 (5 bases). Per the germline V gene, CDR1 is MGHRA and CDR2 is YSYEKL. The V end was cut by 4 bases, the J end by 5 bases, with 15 bases between. The CDR3 runs 15 residues. The CDR3, as DNA: TGCGCCAGCAGCCCTCGGGGGGAACGGTATCAGCCCCAGCATTTT. Its protein product is CASSPRGERYQPQHF.

This clone was recorded at least ten times. The rearrangement joins TRBV7-2 to TRBJ2-3, with TRBD1 matching over 7 bases. The CDR3 consists of 16 residues. The germline V gene has CDR1 SGHTA and CDR2 FQGNSA. The ends lost 1 base at V and 0 bases at J; junction bases unmatched: 4. CDR3 nucleotide sequence: TGTGCCAGCAGCTTAGTAGGGGGCCCTAGCACAGATACGCAGTATTTT. This codes for CASSLVGGPSTDTQYF.

This clone turned up a few times. Here the CDR3 DNA reads TGTGCCACCAGCAGAGTGGCGGGTCAGCCCGTGACCCAGTACTTC. It encodes CATSRVAGQPVTQYF. The rearrangement joins TRBV15 to TRBJ2-5; TRBD2 might be the D (5 bases). From germline, CDR1 is LNHNV and CDR2 YYDKDF (reference sequence). The CDR3 has 15 amino acids. Deletions cut 1 base from V and 7 bases from J, with 16 bases between.

V is TRBV9 and J is TRBJ2-1; TRBD1 matches 7 bases. V trimming: 3 bases; J trimming: 1 base; junction bases outside the gene matches: 10. Germline CDR1 and CDR2: SGDLS and YYNGEE. The CDR3 has 17 residues. The CDR3 protein is CASSGLRDSRSYNEQFF. In nucleotides, the CDR3 is TGTGCCAGCAGCGGCCTCCGGGACAGCAGGTCCTACAATGAGCAGTTCTTC.

The table lists this clone with many counts. V is TRBV27 and J is TRBJ2-5; TRBD2 is a possible D gene (6 bases). V lost 2 bases to trimming and J lost 5 bases, with 12 bases between them. Germline-derived CDR1 and CDR2 are MNHEY and SMNVEV (reference sequence). The CDR3 is 14 amino acids. CDR3 sequence: CASSLGLPTETQYF. CDR3 in DNA: TGTGCCAGCAGTTTAGGACTACCGACCGAGACCCAGTACTTC.

The chain is built from TRBV2 and TRBJ1-6; TRBD1 might be the D (5 bases). V lost 2 bases and J lost 5, with 10 bases in between. Germline V gene lookup returns CDR1 SNHLY and CDR2 FYNNEI. The CDR3 runs to 15 residues. The CDR3 DNA is TGTGCCAGCAGTGAACAGGGCCGGGATAATTCACCCCTCCACTTT. This encodes CASSEQGRDNSPLHF.

In nucleotides, the CDR3 is TGTGCCATCAGCCAGGGGGTTCCCGTGTACGAGCAGTACTTC. Translation gives CAISQGVPVYEQYF. The gene calls are TRBV10-3 and TRBJ2-7, with 7 bases that match TRBD1. The CDR3 extends over 14 amino acids. Germline V gene lookup returns CDR1 ENHRY and CDR2 SYGVKD. The V and J ends lost 6 bases and 4 bases, in that order; junction bases with no gene match: 9.